This T cell receptor beta chain originates from a study of cytomegalovirus exposure and HLA in healthy donors. Study-wide results and caveats: Certain sequence variants were highly shared and formed a cluster, and this cluster was likely a sequencing artifact. In an earlier analysis, in fewer than 700 donors, most V segments appeared productive either ~90% or ~30% of the time.

The study ran its PCR with 60 Vbeta and 13 Jbeta primers. Sequenced by immunoSEQ multiplex PCR; TCRdb stores in-frame clones only, minus some. Found here are around 70,000 clones; the top ten clones hold 3.8%. Germline CDR1 is MNHEY and CDR2 is SVGAGI. The V end lost 7 bases, the J end lost 10 bases, and 11 bases lay between the germline ends. The CDR3 length is 11 residues. Regarding this clone: Its target is not known.

The source of this sequence is a female donor in good health and CMV-seropositive. What was sequenced was PBMCs. The chain uses TRBV6-5 and TRBJ2-1; weak D call: TRBD2 (7 bases). CDR3 residues: CASTTGGEQFF. The DNA of the CDR3 is TGTGCCAGCACCACGGGGGGCGAGCAGTTCTTC.